These T cell receptor beta chains were read from a single sample in a study of T cell repertoires in cytomegalovirus infection. A single record per CDR3 protein comes from TCRdb applying MiXCR to the reads. The sample has hundreds of thousands of distinct CDR3 sequences, approximately 24% seen once. Material for sequencing was CD8+ T cells from PBMCs. All receptors come from a human donor in good health (CMV status not recorded). Some clones in this sample may be carry-over from other donors' samples. Each CDR3 is given with its conserved first and last residue. The D gene is left open where the match is weak. The size field is filled for only some rows; it gives once, few, many or a size class.

>.|.|TRBV5-1|TRBJ2-1
TGCGCCAGCTGCCTAGGGGAGAGCTCCTACAATGAGCAGTTCTTC
CASCLGESSYNEQFF
>.|few|TRBV6-2/TRBV6-3|TRBJ1-5
TGTGCCAGCAGCTATAATGATCTCCTCGGGTTCTATCAGCCCCAGCATTTT
CASSYNDLLGFYQPQHF
>.|many|TRBV7-2|TRBJ2-1
TGTGCCAGCAGCGACTTCTTAACCTACAATGAGCAGTTCTTC
CASSDFLTYNEQFF
>.|many|TRBV25-1|TRBJ1-2
TGTGCCAGCAGTGAGATAAAGTCTGCTAACTATGGCTACACCTTC
CASSEIKSANYGYTF
>TRBD2|many|TRBV7-6|TRBJ2-5
TGTGCCAGCAGCAGGGGACTAGCGGGCCAAGAGACCCAGTACTTC
CASSRGLAGQETQYF
>TRBD1|.|TRBV20-1|TRBJ1-2
TGCAGTGCTAGAGATGTGGACAGGGACACCCTTAACTATGGCTACACCTTC
CSARDVDRDTLNYGYTF
>TRBD2|.|TRBV3-1|TRBJ2-7
TGTGCCAGCAGCCAACCCTTTTGGGAGGGGCGGACCTACGAGCAGTACTTC
CASSQPFWEGRTYEQYF
>TRBD1|few|TRBV6-4|TRBJ2-1
TGTGCCAGCAGTGACTCGGCAGGGGGCTTCAATGAGCAGTTCTTC
CASSDSAGGFNEQFF
>.|.|TRBV28|TRBJ1-4
TGTGCCAGCACCCTGGACAGCCTTCATGAAAAACTGTTTTTT
CASTLDSLHEKLFF
>TRBD1|few|TRBV6-2/TRBV6-3|TRBJ2-1
TGTGCCAGCAGTTACACAGGGGGCGTTGAGCAGTTCTTC
CASSYTGGVEQFF
>TRBD1|once|TRBV20-1|TRBJ2-1
TGCAGTGCTAGAGTGGACAGGGGGCTGTATGAGCAGTTCTTC
CSARVDRGLYEQFF
>.|many|TRBV6-2/TRBV6-3|TRBJ2-6
TGTGCCAGCAGTTACTCGGCGAGTGGGGCCAACGTCCTGACTTTC
CASSYSASGANVLTF
>.|many|TRBV4-1|TRBJ2-2
TGCGCCAGCAGCCAAGATAGCACCGGGGAGCTGTTTTTT
CASSQDSTGELFF
>.|few|TRBV7-9|TRBJ2-2
TGTGCCACCGCTCACGACACTAACACCGGGGAGCTGTTTTTT
CATAHDTNTGELFF
>TRBD2|few|TRBV7-2|TRBJ2-1
TGTGCCAGCAGCTTAACGGGGCTTTTGGGGGGGAGCTCCTACAATGAGCAGTTCTTC
CASSLTGLLGGSSYNEQFF
>.|.|TRBV2|TRBJ2-5
TGTGCCAGCAGTGTGTTAGGGGGCCAAGAGACCCAGTACTTC
CASSVLGGQETQYF
>.|few|TRBV3-1|TRBJ2-7
TGTGCCAGCAGCCAAGCCATCACGCTGGGCGAGCAGTACTTC
CASSQAITLGEQYF
>TRBD2|large|TRBV7-2|TRBJ2-5
TGTGCCAGCAGCTTCTTAGCGGGGGGGCACCAAGAGACCCAGTACTTC
CASSFLAGGHQETQYF
>.|few|TRBV6-5|TRBJ2-2
TGTGCCAGCAGTTACTCGAGAGTAACGGAGCTGTTTTTT
CASSYSRVTELFF
>.|many|TRBV7-2|TRBJ1-1
TGTGCCAGCAGCTCTGGGGGCACATGGGACAACACTGAAGCTTTCTTT
CASSSGGTWDNTEAFF
>.|.|TRBV9|TRBJ1-1
TGTGCCAGCGGCGATGGAGGAGCAATGGGTCCTGAAGCTTTCTTT
CASGDGGAMGPEAFF
>.|few|TRBV7-6|TRBJ2-5
TGTGCCAGCAGCTTAAGTTTAACAGGGATGCAGACCCAGTACTTC
CASSLSLTGMQTQYF
>TRBD1|.|TRBV24-1|TRBJ2-3
TGTGCCACCAGTGATCCCCGAAAACAGGGGACAGATACGCAGTATTTT
CATSDPRKQGTDTQYF
>.|few|TRBV9|TRBJ2-1
TGTGCCAGCAGCGTACCCCACAGCTACAATGAGCAGTTCTTC
CASSVPHSYNEQFF
>.|many|TRBV7-3|TRBJ1-1
TGTGCCAGCAGCTTAACGGGGGGGCTGAACACTGAAGCTTTCTTT
CASSLTGGLNTEAFF
>.|few|TRBV20-1|TRBJ1-5
TGCAGTGCCCCTCGCCGGGATAGCAATCAGCCCCAGCATTTT
CSAPRRDSNQPQHF
>.|few|TRBV9|TRBJ2-1
TGTGCCAGCAGCGTTTCAGGGTCGGGCTACTACAATGAGCAGTTCTTC
CASSVSGSGYYNEQFF
>TRBD2|few|TRBV20-1|TRBJ2-5
TGCAGTGCTAGAGTCCTACTAGCGGCCGATATGGCCCAGTACTTC
CSARVLLAADMAQYF
>.|few|TRBV28|TRBJ2-1
TGTGCCAGCAGCGGCTACTCCTACAATGAGCAGTTCTTC
CASSGYSYNEQFF
>.|many|TRBV28|TRBJ2-2
TGTGCCACCCTACAGGGTACCGGGGAGCTGTTTTTT
CATLQGTGELFF